Each of the 22 T cell receptor beta chains below was sequenced from the same sample in a study of CD8+ T cells in alopecia areata. Reverse transcribed after extraction, RNA yielded cDNA as the sequencing template. Assay used: immunoSEQ multiplex PCR; TCRdb lists only in-frame clones, some missing. There are tens of thousands of clones in the sample; 46% occur only once, and roughly 20% lies in the top ten. Treatment described: oral pan-JAK inhibitor, 5-10 mg twice daily. The sample was CD8+ T cells sorted from blood, taken at approximately week 37, from a patient treated with tofacitinib. The receptors stem from a human donor with alopecia areata.

This clone was observed a few times. The genes are TRBV29-1 and TRBJ2-4; D is possibly TRBD2 (6 bases). V lost 1 base and J lost 1, with 11 bases in between. The CDR3 consists of 15 residues. The germline V gene has CDR1 SQVTM and CDR2 ANQGSEA. CDR3 loop: CSVEGTGSAKNIQYF. Here the CDR3 DNA reads TGCAGCGTTGAAGGGACCGGGAGTGCCAAAAACATTCAGTACTTC.

The table lists this clone with a few counts. This chain connects TRBV27 to TRBJ1-1; no clear D gene. Germline V lookup: CDR1 MNHEY, CDR2 SMNVEV (reference sequence). The CDR3 covers 12 residues. V shed 6 bases and J shed 5 bases, with 10 bases lying between them. The CDR3 region is CASSPRSTEAFF. The CDR3 nucleotides are TGTGCCAGCAGCCCTAGGTCAACTGAAGCTTTCTTT.

The V gene is TRBV25-1, the J gene TRBJ1-4; D is ambiguous. This CDR3 has 15 residues. From germline, CDR1 is MGHDK and CDR2 SYGVNS. V lost 1 base and J 4 bases, leaving 10 bases between the germline ends. In DNA, the CDR3 is TGTGCCAGCAGTGAATGGAGAGGGCTTAATGAAAAACTGTTTTTT. It specifies CASSEWRGLNEKLFF.

In its sample, this clone was seen a few times. The chain uses TRBV7-9 and TRBJ1-4; maybe TRBD1 (5 bases). Germline V gene data show CDR1 as SEHNR and CDR2 as FQNEAQ (reference sequence). V shed 10 bases and J shed 0 bases, with 12 bases lying between them. The CDR3 covers 14 residues. CDR3 region: CATGGRATNEKLFF. CDR3 in DNA: TGTGCCACCGGTGGCAGGGCAACTAATGAAAAACTGTTTTTT.

The rearrangement uses TRBV30 and TRBJ2-1; 8 bases line up with TRBD2. In germline, CDR1 is GTSNPN, CDR2 SVGIG (reference sequence). With 4 bases clipped from V and 4 bases from J, the junction kept 6 bases outside the gene matches. The CDR3 loop spans 14 amino acids. The CDR3 region has the DNA TGTGCCTGGATCTCTAGCGGGTTATACAATGAGCAGTTCTTC. This encodes CAWISSGLYNEQFF.

CDR3 nucleotides: TGTGCCAGCAGCGTAGCAGGGGCCTCGCTGGAGACCCAGTACTTC. This encodes CASSVAGASLETQYF. The chain couples TRBV9 to TRBJ2-5, with D perhaps matching TRBD1 (6 bases). Looked up from germline, CDR1 is SGDLS and CDR2 is YYNGEE. The CDR3 sequence is 15 residues long. Trimming removed 0 bases at V and 5 bases at J, with 14 bases between.

V is TRBV6-4 and J is TRBJ2-2; 8 positions match TRBD1. V lost 8 bases and J lost 3; bases outside the gene matches: 11. The length of the CDR3 is 16 residues. Germline CDR1 and CDR2: MRHNA and SNTAGT. The CDR3 nucleotides read TGTGCCAGCTCAATTACAGGGGGGTCGGACACCGGGGAGCTGTTTTTT. Translating it yields CASSITGGSDTGELFF.

Only a few counts were recorded for this clone. V usage is TRBV29-1 and J usage is TRBJ2-7; 7 bases are shared with TRBD1. CDR3 length equals 13 residues. The germline CDR1 and CDR2 sequences are SQVTM and ANQGSEA. V shed 6 bases, J shed 0 bases, and the junction held 5 bases outside the gene matches. CDR3 DNA sequence: TGCAGCGTCCAGACAGGGCTCTCCTACGAGCAGTACTTC. It encodes CSVQTGLSYEQYF.

The rearrangement links TRBV7-9 to TRBJ2-7, with D hard to call. There are 11 residues in the CDR3. V was shortened by 5 bases and J by 4 bases, with 6 bases between the two germline ends. Germline lookup yields CDR1 SEHNR and CDR2 FQNEAQ (reference sequence). The CDR3 sequence: CASSVSYEQYF. The CDR3 DNA is TGTGCCAGCAGCGTAAGTTACGAGCAGTACTTC.

The V call is TRBV7-9, the J call TRBJ1-2; D not resolved. V dropped 2 bases and J dropped 10 bases, with 17 bases sitting between them. The CDR3 is made up of 14 amino acids. The V gene's germline CDR1 is SEHNR and CDR2 FQNEAQ (reference sequence). CDR3 DNA: TGTGCCAGCAGCTTACCTGAGCCTACCGAGGACTACACCTTC. This translates into CASSLPEPTEDYTF.

The J gene is TRBJ1-5, the V gene TRBV9, with 7 bases identical to TRBD1. V was clipped by 4 bases and J by 5 bases; unmatched bases: 6. This CDR3 comprises 14 residues. The germline gives CDR1 SGDLS, CDR2 YYNGEE. The CDR3: CASSPSQGDQPQHF. Written as DNA, the CDR3 is TGTGCCAGCAGCCCATCGCAGGGGGATCAGCCCCAGCATTTT. The entire variable domain, with the rest obtained from reference TRBV9 and TRBJ1-5, is as follows: DSGVTQTPKHLITATGQRVTLRCSPRSGDLSVYWYQQSLDQGLQFLIQYYNGEERAKGNILERFSAQQFPDLHSELNLSSLELGDSALYFCASSPSQGDQPQHFGDGTRLSIL.

J is TRBJ2-7 and V is TRBV11-2; D uncertain. Trimming shortened V by 0 bases and J by 12 bases, and 9 bases separated the two germline ends. Germline values: CDR1 SGHAT, CDR2 FQNNGV. The CDR3 has 11 amino acids. CDR3 nucleotides: TGTGCCAGCAGCTTAGATACTCGGATGTACTTC. This codes for CASSLDTRMYF.

The chain joins TRBV6-6 to TRBJ1-1; D unresolved. The length of the CDR3 is 14 residues. Trimming took 0 bases from V and 4 from J, leaving 9 bases between them. The germline V gene encodes CDR1 MNHNY and CDR2 SVGAGI (reference sequence). The CDR3 loop is CASSYSTEGTEAFF. DNA of the CDR3: TGTGCCAGCAGTTACTCGACGGAGGGCACTGAAGCTTTCTTT.

V usage is TRBV7-6 and J usage is TRBJ2-1, with D maybe TRBD2 (6 bases). Deletions cut 1 base from V and 7 bases from J, with 17 bases between. This CDR3 contains 16 residues. CDR1 is SGHVS and CDR2 is FNYEAQ in the germline V gene. In DNA form, the CDR3 reads TGTGCCAGCAGCTTAGTGGTTGGGACTTCCCTTAATGAGCAGTTCTTC. Translated, it gives CASSLVVGTSLNEQFF.

This clone was found a few times. J is TRBJ1-1 and V is TRBV7-9; no reliable D call. This CDR3 is 14 amino acids long. CDR1 and CDR2 (germline): SEHNR, FQNEAQ (reference sequence). The V and J ends lost 7 bases and 1 base respectively, with 13 bases between them. The CDR3 bases are TGTGCCAGCACCCCCCTAGGGAGGAACACTGAAGCTTTCTTT. Protein sequence: CASTPLGRNTEAFF.

This clone was detected a few times. V gene TRBV4-1 combines with J gene TRBJ2-4; the D is unclear. The V gene lost 0 bases and the J gene lost 6 bases, with 9 bases spanning the gap. CDR3 length equals 14 residues. CDR1 MGHRA and CDR2 YSYEKL come from the germline V gene. This CDR3 is CASSQDSSTNIQYF. Written as DNA, the CDR3 is TGCGCCAGCAGCCAAGACAGTTCAACAAACATTCAGTACTTC.

The chain is built from TRBV9 and TRBJ2-2; TRBD1 agrees at 12 bases. The V and J ends lost 3 bases and 7 bases, in that order; junction bases with no gene match: 4. This CDR3 has 15 amino acids. The germline V gene encodes CDR1 SGDLS and CDR2 YYNGEE. CDR3 sequence reads: CASSAGTGGGGELFF. The CDR3 nucleotides read TGTGCCAGCAGCGCCGGGACAGGGGGCGGCGGGGAGCTGTTTTTT.

The V and J genes are TRBV9 and TRBJ1-1; D not resolved. The CDR3 totals 13 residues. The V and J ends lost 0 bases and 2 bases respectively, with 5 bases between them. Per the germline V gene, CDR1 is SGDLS and CDR2 is YYNGEE. Here the CDR3 reads CASSVGYNTEAFF. CDR3 bases: TGTGCCAGCAGCGTAGGGTACAACACTGAAGCTTTCTTT. Full variable domain (missing parts from reference TRBV9 and TRBJ1-1): DSGVTQTPKHLITATGQRVTLRCSPRSGDLSVYWYQQSLDQGLQFLIQYYNGEERAKGNILERFSAQQFPDLHSELNLSSLELGDSALYFCASSVGYNTEAFFGQGTRLTVV.

This clone showed up just a few times. The chain uses TRBV7-9 and TRBJ1-5, with D unclear. This CDR3 is built from 12 residues. Germline CDR1 is SEHNR and CDR2 is FQNEAQ (reference sequence). Trimming removed 5 bases at V and 7 bases at J, with 9 bases between. The CDR3 DNA is TGTGCCAGCAGCGCCGCCGAGCAGCCCCAGCATTTT. Residues: CASSAAEQPQHF. Full variable domain (outside the CDR3, taken from reference TRBV7-9 and TRBJ1-5): DTGVSQNPRHKITKRGQNVTFRCDPISEHNRLYWYRQTLGQGPEFLTYFQNEAQLEKSRLLSDRFSAERPKGSFSTLEIQRTEQGDSAMYLCASSAAEQPQHFGDGTRLSIL.

This sequence joins TRBV9 and TRBJ2-3, with D possibly matching TRBD2 (6 bases). Germline values: CDR1 SGDLS, CDR2 YYNGEE. The CDR3 has 15 residues. Trimming left V 4 bases short and J 5 bases short, with 17 bases between. The CDR3 region has the DNA TGTGCCAGCAGCAAGAGGGCGGGGACGGGAGATACGCAGTATTTT. This encodes CASSKRAGTGDTQYF.

This chain connects TRBV7-2 to TRBJ2-3; TRBD2 matches 15 bases. J gave up 7 bases and V 5 bases, and 7 bases lay outside the gene matches. Per germline, CDR1 SGHTA and CDR2 FQGNSA. The CDR3 extends over 16 amino acids. CDR3 bases: TGTGCCAGCAGCCCACGGACTAGCGGGAGGGCCTATACGCAGTATTTT. Protein: CASSPRTSGRAYTQYF.

This chain links TRBV18 with TRBJ2-5, with D perhaps TRBD2 (6 bases). The better agreement between TRBJ2-7 and the DNA end casts doubt on the J call. The germline V gene encodes CDR1 KGHSH and CDR2 LQKENI. This CDR3 spans 14 amino acids. The CDR3 DNA reads TGTGCCAGCTCACCACCCGGGGGTGGTTACGAGCAGTACTTC. Protein product: CASSPPGGGYEQYF.